This passage covers 15 T cell receptor beta chains from one sample sequenced in a study of blood T cell repertoires in COVID-19. Repertoires were generated with immunoSEQ multiplex PCR, while TCRdb's copy carries only in-frame clones and drops some. The table shows 200,000 to 300,000 clones, with around nine tenths occurring only once. The specimen was peripheral blood. The receptors derive from a man younger than 45 with active or convalescent COVID-19.

V is TRBV4-1 and J is TRBJ2-7, with D perhaps TRBD2 (7 bases). The CDR3 covers 14 residues. The germline V gene encodes CDR1 MGHRA and CDR2 YSYEKL. V lost 0 bases and J 6 bases, leaving 12 bases between the germline ends. CDR3 protein: CASSQEGGPTEQYF. The CDR3 DNA follows: TGCGCCAGCAGCCAAGAGGGGGGGCCGACCGAGCAGTACTTC.

The chain has TRBV5-1 and TRBJ2-1, with D perhaps matching TRBD1 (6 bases). CDR3 length: 17 amino acids. Trimming took off 0 bases at V and 5 bases at J, with 18 bases between the two ends. Germline CDR1 and CDR2: SGHRS and YFSETQ. CDR3 residues: CASSLARTVAGHNEQFF. For the CDR3, the DNA is TGCGCCAGCAGCTTGGCACGGACAGTCGCGGGCCACAATGAGCAGTTCTTC.

This clone was seen a single time. The rearrangement uses TRBV3-1 (or the pseudogene TRBV3-2) and TRBJ1-4, with D possibly matching TRBD1 (6 bases). The V gene lost 3 bases and the J gene lost 8 bases, with 10 bases spanning the gap. From germline, CDR1 is LGHDT and CDR2 YNNKEL (reference sequence). The CDR3 runs 13 residues. The CDR3 coding sequence is TGTGCCAGCAGCCAGGGACACAGGGAAAAACTGTTTTTT. Amino acid sequence: CASSQGHREKLFF.

The rearrangement links TRBV12-3 or TRBV12-4 to TRBJ2-1; D is possibly TRBD2 (5 bases). CDR3 length equals 12 residues. Trimming shortened V by 3 bases and J by 8 bases, and 8 bases separated the two germline ends. The CDR3 loop reads CASSFILDEQFF. The CDR3 DNA reads TGTGCCAGCAGTTTTATACTAGATGAGCAGTTCTTC.

The genes are TRBV4-3 and TRBJ2-1, with D unresolved. Trimming took 1 base from V and 6 from J, leaving 4 bases between them. The CDR3 length is 12 residues. Looked up from germline, CDR1 is LGHNA and CDR2 is YSLEER. CDR3 sequence: CASSQVSNEQFF. Here the CDR3 DNA reads TGCGCCAGCAGCCAAGTATCCAATGAGCAGTTCTTC.

Worth noting for this clone: The same CDR3 can be traced to other DNA sequences in this sample. This sequence joins TRBV7-9 and TRBJ1-6; 9 bases fit TRBD1. Germline CDR1 is SEHNR and CDR2 is FQNEAQ (reference sequence). This CDR3 spans 16 amino acids. V was pared by 4 bases and J by 3 bases, with 4 bases of the junction left unmatched. This chain's CDR3 is CASSSGQGFYNSPLHF. The DNA of the CDR3 is TGTGCCAGCAGCTCCGGACAGGGGTTCTATAATTCACCCCTCCACTTT.

The chain has TRBV4-1 and TRBJ2-3, with TRBD1 matching over 7 bases. Trimming removed 0 bases from V and 2 bases from J; junction bases left unmatched: 5. This CDR3 has 16 residues. Germline V gene lookup returns CDR1 MGHRA and CDR2 YSYEKL. CDR3: CASSQDKDRFTDTQYF. CDR3 coding DNA: TGCGCCAGCAGCCAAGACAAGGACAGGTTCACAGATACGCAGTATTTT.

The genes are TRBV7-9 and TRBJ1-4; D gene unclear. The CDR3 is made up of 11 amino acids. The germline V gene encodes CDR1 SEHNR and CDR2 FQNEAQ (reference sequence). V lost 4 bases and J lost 8, with 5 bases in between. The CDR3: CASSSQEKLFF. The CDR3 nucleotides read TGTGCCAGCAGCTCACAGGAAAAACTGTTTTTT. Supplemented by reference TRBV7-9 and TRBJ1-4, the full variable domain reads DTGVSQNPRHKITKRGQNVTFRCDPISEHNRLYWYRQTLGQGPEFLTYFQNEAQLEKSRLLSDRFSAERPKGSFSTLEIQRTEQGDSAMYLCASSSQEKLFFGSGTQLSVL.

The chain carries TRBV2 and TRBJ1-2; 8 nucleotides line up with TRBD1. Trimming at V came to 9 bases and at J to 8 bases, leaving 5 bases not matched to a gene. The CDR3 loop spans 11 amino acids. Germline-derived CDR1 and CDR2 are SNHLY and FYNNEI. CDR3 protein: CARRQGNGYTF. The CDR3, as DNA: TGTGCCAGGAGACAGGGGAACGGCTACACCTTC.

V gene TRBV5-4 combines with J gene TRBJ2-1; perhaps TRBD2 as D (6 bases). Per the germline V gene, CDR1 is SGHNT and CDR2 is YYREEE (reference sequence). The CDR3 is 15 amino acids. V was pared by 1 base and J by 3 bases, with 11 bases between. The CDR3 sequence is CASSLTGDLYNEQFF. CDR3 DNA: TGTGCCAGCAGCTTGACGGGAGATCTCTACAATGAGCAGTTCTTC.

The chain joins TRBV15 to TRBJ1-5; 7 bases match TRBD1. This CDR3 has 16 residues. V was clipped by 3 bases and J by 1 base; unmatched bases: 6. CDR1 is LNHNV, CDR2 YYDKDF, per germline (reference sequence). The CDR3 DNA reads as TGTGCCACCAGCAGCCACAGGGGTGCGAGCAATCAGCCCCAGCATTTT. Its translation: CATSSHRGASNQPQHF.

The rearrangement links TRBV19 to TRBJ1-1; TRBD1 aligns across 8 bases. The germline V gene has CDR1 LNHDA and CDR2 SQIVND (reference sequence). The CDR3 sequence is 14 residues long. V lost 4 bases, J lost 2 bases, and 3 bases stayed unmatched. The CDR3 is CASSTDRDNTEAFF. In DNA form, the CDR3 reads TGTGCCAGTAGTACGGACAGGGACAACACTGAAGCTTTCTTT.

The chain uses TRBV25-1 and TRBJ1-1; D call uncertain. The CDR3 has 12 residues. Trimming removed 7 bases from V and 1 base from J, with 7 bases in between. Germline CDR1 is MGHDK and CDR2 is SYGVNS. This chain's CDR3 is CASMAENTEAFF. CDR3 DNA: TGTGCCAGCATGGCAGAGAACACTGAAGCTTTCTTT. Variable domain in full (rest from reference TRBV25-1 and TRBJ1-1): EADIYQTPRYLVIGTGKKITLECSQTMGHDKMYWYQQDPGMELHLIHYSYGVNSTEKGDLSSESTVSRIRTEHFPLTLESARPSHTSQYLCASMAENTEAFFGQGTRLTVV.

The chain recombines TRBV7-9 with TRBJ2-7; 9 nucleotides agree with TRBD1. V shed 5 bases, J shed 9 bases, and the junction held 8 bases outside the gene matches. CDR3 length: 13 residues. The germline V gene encodes CDR1 SEHNR and CDR2 FQNEAQ (reference sequence). CDR3 loop: CASSPGQGRAQYF. Written as DNA, the CDR3 is TGTGCCAGCAGCCCAGGACAGGGGAGGGCGCAGTACTTC.

V usage is TRBV18 and J usage is TRBJ1-1; TRBD1 matches at 7 bases. The V segment lost 8 bases and the J segment 4 bases; nucleotides outside the gene matches: 16. The germline V gene has CDR1 KGHSH and CDR2 LQKENI. CDR3 length equals 16 residues. CDR3 protein: CASEPVTGTAGTEAFF. The CDR3 nucleotides read TGTGCCAGCGAACCGGTTACCGGGACAGCGGGCACTGAAGCTTTCTTT. The full variable domain, rest sourced from reference TRBV18 and TRBJ1-1, is NAGVMQNPRHLVRRRGQEARLRCSPMKGHSHVYWYRQLPEEGLKFMVYLQKENIIDESGMPKERFSAEFPKEGPSILRIQQVVRGDSAAYFCASEPVTGTAGTEAFFGQGTRLTVV.